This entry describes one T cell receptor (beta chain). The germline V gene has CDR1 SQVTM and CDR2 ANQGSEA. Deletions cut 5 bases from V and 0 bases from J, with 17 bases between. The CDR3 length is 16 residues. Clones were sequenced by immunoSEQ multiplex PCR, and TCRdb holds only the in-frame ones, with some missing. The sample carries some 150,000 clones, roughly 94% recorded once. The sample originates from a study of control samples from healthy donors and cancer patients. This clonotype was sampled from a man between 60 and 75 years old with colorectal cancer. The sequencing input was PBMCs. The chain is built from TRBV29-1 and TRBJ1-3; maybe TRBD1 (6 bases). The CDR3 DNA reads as TGCAGCGTTCAGAGAGACAGGTCTAGCTCTGGAAACACCATATATTTT. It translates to CSVQRDRSSSGNTIYF.